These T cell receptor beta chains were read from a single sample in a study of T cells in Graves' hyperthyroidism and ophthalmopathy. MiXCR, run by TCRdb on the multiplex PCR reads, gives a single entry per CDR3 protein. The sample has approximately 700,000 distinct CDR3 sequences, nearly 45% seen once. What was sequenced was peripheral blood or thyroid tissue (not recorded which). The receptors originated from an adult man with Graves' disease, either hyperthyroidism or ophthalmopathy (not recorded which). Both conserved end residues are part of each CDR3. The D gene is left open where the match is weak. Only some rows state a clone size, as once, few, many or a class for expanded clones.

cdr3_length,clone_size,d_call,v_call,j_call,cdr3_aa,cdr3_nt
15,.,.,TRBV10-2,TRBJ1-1,CASSYSREWSTEAFF,TGCGCCAGCAGTTACTCAAGGGAATGGAGCACTGAAGCTTTCTTT
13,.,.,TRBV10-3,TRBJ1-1,CAISQMDRPEAFF,TGTGCCATCAGCCAAATGGACAGACCCGAAGCTTTCTTT
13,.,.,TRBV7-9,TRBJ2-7,CASSLVPDYEQYF,TGTGCCAGCAGCTTGGTTCCCGATTACGAGCAGTACTTC
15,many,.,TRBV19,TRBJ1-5,CASSIWHISNQPQHF,TGTGCCAGTAGTATTTGGCATATTAGCAATCAGCCCCAGCATTTT
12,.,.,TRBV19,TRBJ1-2,CASRQINYGCTF,.
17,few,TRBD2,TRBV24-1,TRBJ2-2,CATSDSRASGSTGELFF,TGTGCCACCAGTGATTCCCGGGCTAGCGGGAGCACCGGGGAGCTGTTTTTT
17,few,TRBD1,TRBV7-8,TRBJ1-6,CASSLTLRQGVGSPLHF,TGTGCCAGCAGCTTAACCCTTCGACAGGGGGTGGGTTCACCCCTCCACTTT
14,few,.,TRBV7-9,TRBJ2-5,CASSQMGNQETQYF,TGTGCCAGCAGCCAAATGGGGAACCAAGAGACCCAGTACTTC
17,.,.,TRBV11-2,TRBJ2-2,CASSFGTGASVTGELFF,TGTGCCAGCAGCTTTGGAACAGGGGCTAGCGTCACCGGGGAGCTGTTTTTT
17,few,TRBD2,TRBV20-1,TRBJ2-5,CSAPSLRGGRPGETQYF,TGCAGTGCACCATCCCTTAGGGGCGGGAGGCCTGGGGAGACCCAGTACTTC
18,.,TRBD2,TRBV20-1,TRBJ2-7,CSGLSGTSGQWSSYEQYF,TGCAGTGGCCTGTCCGGGACTAGCGGCCAATGGAGCTCCTACGAGCAGTACTTC
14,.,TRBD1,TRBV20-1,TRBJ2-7,CSSFSGQGTYEQYF,TGCAGTTCGTTTTCTGGACAGGGAACCTACGAGCAGTACTTC
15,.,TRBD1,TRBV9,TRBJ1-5,CASSRGVIGNQPQHF,TGTGCCAGTAGCAGGGGGGTCATCGGCAATCAGCCCCAGCATTTT
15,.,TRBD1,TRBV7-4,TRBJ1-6,CASSLLGTANSPLHF,TGTGCCAGCAGCTTACTGGGGACAGCTAATTCACCCCTCCACTTT
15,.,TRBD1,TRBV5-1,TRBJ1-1,CASSLQGARNTEASF,TGTGCCAGCAGCTTACAGGGGGCTAGGAACACTGAAGCTTCCTTT
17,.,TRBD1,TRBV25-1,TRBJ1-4,CASSADRVEFTNEKLFF,TGTGCCAGCAGTGCAGACAGGGTCGAATTCACTAATGAAAAACTGTTTTTT
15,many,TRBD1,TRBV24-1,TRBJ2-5,CATSDPGQVGETQYF,TGTGCCACCAGTGATCCGGGACAGGTCGGCGAGACCCAGTACTTC
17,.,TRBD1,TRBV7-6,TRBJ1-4,CASSLGDRVATNEKLFF,TGTGCCAGCAGCTTAGGAGACAGGGTCGCAACTAATGAAAAACTGTTTTTT
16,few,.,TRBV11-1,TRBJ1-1,CASSGSGVGPGTEAFF,TGTGCCAGCAGCGGCTCCGGGGTTGGCCCGGGGACTGAAGCTTTCTTT
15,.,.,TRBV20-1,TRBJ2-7,CSARDPGAKAYEQYF,TGCAGTGCTAGAGATCCGGGGGCGAAGGCCTACGAGCAGTACTTC
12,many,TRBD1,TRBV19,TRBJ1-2,CASSQAGGGYTF,TGTGCCAGTAGTCAGGCAGGGGGTGGCTACACCTTC
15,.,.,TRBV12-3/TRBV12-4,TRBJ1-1,CASSQRTEMNTEAFF,TGCGCCAGCAGCCAAAGGACAGAAATGAACACTGAAGCTTTCTTT
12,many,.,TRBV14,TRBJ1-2,CASSQEAGGYTF,TGTGCCAGCAGCCAAGAGGCCGGGGGCTACACCTTC
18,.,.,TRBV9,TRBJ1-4,CASSVVSCDSPGLEKLFF,TGTGCCAGCAGCGTAGTATCCTGTGATTCTCCAGGGCTAGAAAAACTGTTTTTT
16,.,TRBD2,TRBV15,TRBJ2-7,CATSSASSGSSYEQYF,TGTGCCACCAGCAGTGCCTCTAGCGGGAGCTCCTACGAGCAGTACTTC
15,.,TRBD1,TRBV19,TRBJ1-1,CASSPTGGLGAEAFF,TGTGCCAGTAGTCCTACAGGGGGCTTGGGTGCTGAAGCTTTCTTT
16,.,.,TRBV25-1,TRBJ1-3,CASSYDGSSSGNTIYF,TGTGCCAGCAGTTACGACGGATCTAGCTCTGGAAACACCATATATTTT
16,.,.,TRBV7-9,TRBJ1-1,CASSREGGLGGTEAFF,TGTGCCAGCAGCCGAGAGGGGGGGCTGGGGGGCACTGAAGCTTTCTTT